One sample yielded the 13 T cell receptor beta chains listed below, sequenced in a study of shared clonotypes between healthy human individuals. CD8 cells regarded as naive lacked CD45RO, were positively chosen for CCR7, and omitted terminally differentiated effector memory CD45RA+ cells. Using immunoSEQ multiplex PCR, the repertoire was profiled, and TCRdb retains in-frame clones only, with some absent. The repertoire holds hundreds of thousands of clones, with 85% to 95% as singletons. Sequenced input: naive CD8+ T cells sorted from blood. The source of these receptors is a woman aged 25 to 45 in good health.

The chain combines TRBV5-1 with TRBJ2-1; TRBD2 matches at 9 bases. Trimming cost V 0 bases and J 9 bases; bases outside gene matches: 7. The CDR3 totals 15 residues. The germline V gene encodes CDR1 SGHRS and CDR2 YFSETQ. CDR3 bases: TGCGCCAGCAGCTTGGATTCGCGGGAGGGCGTTGAGCAGTTCTTC. Protein product: CASSLDSREGVEQFF.

The chain is built from TRBV5-4 and TRBJ1-1; TRBD1 is a possible D gene (5 bases). Germline-derived CDR1 and CDR2 are SGHNT and YYREEE (reference sequence). The V and J ends lost 1 base and 10 bases respectively, with 14 bases between them. This CDR3 is built from 13 residues. The CDR3 DNA is TGTGCCAGCAGCTTGTCGGGGGTCGAAGGAGCTTTCTTT. Protein: CASSLSGVEGAFF.

The CDR3 DNA follows: TGTGCCAGTAGTATGGGGGGAGGGAGTGTAACCTACAATGAGCAGTTCTTC. This codes for CASSMGGGSVTYNEQFF. The V call is TRBV19, the J call TRBJ2-1, with 7 nucleotides matching TRBD2. This CDR3 region has 17 residues. V shed 3 bases, J shed 2 bases, and the junction held 10 bases outside the gene matches. From germline, CDR1 is LNHDA and CDR2 SQIVND (reference sequence).

The CDR3 region is CASSGRETDTQYF. The CDR3 DNA reads TGTGCCAGCAGCGGACGGGAGACAGATACGCAGTATTTT. The chain recombines TRBV9 with TRBJ2-3; D perhaps matches TRBD2 (6 bases). V gave up 3 bases and J gave up 3 bases, with 8 bases separating them. The CDR3 has 13 residues. Germline CDR1 SGDLS, CDR2 YYNGEE.

The chain employs TRBV7-9 and TRBJ2-3, with D possibly matching TRBD1 (6 bases). The CDR3 is 15 amino acids. Per germline, CDR1 SEHNR and CDR2 FQNEAQ (reference sequence). V lost 1 base to trimming and J lost 2 bases, with 10 bases between them. CDR3 coding DNA: TGTGCCAGCAGCTTAGGGACAGCATCCACAGATACGCAGTATTTT. It codes for CASSLGTASTDTQYF.

This chain uses TRBV30 with TRBJ1-2; no reliable D call. The CDR3 sequence is 18 residues long. The V end was cut by 1 base, the J end by 0 bases, with 21 bases between. Germline CDR1 and CDR2: GTSNPN and SVGIG (reference sequence). The chain's CDR3 is CAWSGSPKPSEANYGYTF. Written as DNA, the CDR3 is TGTGCCTGGAGTGGCTCCCCTAAGCCTTCAGAGGCTAACTATGGCTACACCTTC.

The rearrangement joins TRBV5-1 to TRBJ2-1, with D perhaps matching TRBD2 (5 bases). Trimming removed 1 base at V and 0 bases at J, with 8 bases between. The CDR3 spans 15 residues. The germline CDR1 and CDR2 sequences are SGHRS and YFSETQ. The CDR3 nucleotides are TGCGCCAGCAGCTTGCGAGGGTACTCCTACAATGAGCAGTTCTTC. Translation gives CASSLRGYSYNEQFF.

The V gene is TRBV19, the J gene TRBJ2-2; D is undetermined. The V and J ends lost 2 bases and 5 bases respectively, with 12 bases between them. The CDR3 consists of 15 residues. Germline CDR1 and CDR2: LNHDA and SQIVND (reference sequence). CDR3 residues: CASSIMAHRTGELFF. CDR3 DNA sequence: TGTGCCAGTAGTATAATGGCCCATCGGACCGGGGAGCTGTTTTTT. Using reference TRBV19 and TRBJ2-2 for the parts outside the CDR3, the full variable domain is DGGITQSPKYLFRKEGQNVTLSCEQNLNHDAMYWYRQDPGQGLRLIYYSQIVNDFQKGDIAEGYSVSREKKESFPLTVTSAQKNPTAFYLCASSIMAHRTGELFFGEGSRLTVL.

The chain is built from TRBV27 and TRBJ2-5, with D maybe TRBD2 (6 bases). V shed 1 base and J shed 5 bases, with 11 bases lying between them. The CDR3 has 14 residues. From germline, CDR1 is MNHEY and CDR2 SMNVEV (reference sequence). For the CDR3, the DNA is TGTGCCAGCAGTTTATTCGGGGGTGGGGAGACCCAGTACTTC. Translated, it gives CASSLFGGGETQYF.

The chain links TRBV6-1 to TRBJ2-7; 10 positions agree with TRBD1. V was clipped by 2 bases and J by 6 bases; unmatched bases: 4. The CDR3 spans 14 residues. Looked up from germline, CDR1 is MNHNS and CDR2 is SASEGT. The CDR3 loop is CASSEWGTGAEQYF. The CDR3 DNA follows: TGTGCCAGCAGTGAATGGGGGACAGGGGCCGAGCAGTACTTC.

The chain employs TRBV7-9 and TRBJ2-1; D call uncertain. Germline values: CDR1 SEHNR, CDR2 FQNEAQ (reference sequence). This CDR3 region has 14 residues. Deletions cut 4 bases from V and 4 bases from J, with 11 bases between. The CDR3 coding sequence is TGTGCCAGCAGCTCGACATTGACTTACAATGAGCAGTTCTTC. It yields the protein CASSSTLTYNEQFF.

The chain is built from TRBV27 and TRBJ2-7; the D gene is possibly TRBD1 (6 bases). Looked up from germline, CDR1 is MNHEY and CDR2 is SMNVEV (reference sequence). The CDR3 contains 14 residues. V gave up 3 bases and J gave up 4 bases, with 13 bases separating them. The CDR3 sequence: CASSLVQGIYEQYF. The CDR3 DNA is TGTGCCAGCAGTTTGGTCCAGGGGATATACGAGCAGTACTTC.

The V gene is TRBV6-1, the J gene TRBJ1-6; no clear D gene. This CDR3 is built from 14 residues. Germline V gene sequence: CDR1 MNHNS, CDR2 SASEGT. Trimming removed 2 bases from V and 3 bases from J, with 5 bases in between. CDR3 loop: CASSEMHYNSPLHF. CDR3 sequence (DNA): TGTGCCAGCAGTGAAATGCACTATAATTCACCCCTCCACTTT.